This TCR beta chain was recovered during a study of blood T cell repertoires in COVID-19. Enrolled through a virtual design, the participants were between roughly 18 and 95 years of age and came from 24 US areas. Participants reported their clinical history, and cohort assignment relied on those reports. V lost 0 bases and J 11 bases, leaving 10 bases between the germline ends. The CDR3 covers 12 residues. Germline V gives CDR1 LGHDT, CDR2 YNNKEL (reference sequence). Generated by immunoSEQ multiplex PCR, the TCRdb table keeps only in-frame clones and is missing some. The sample lists about 180,000 clones, less than 90% seen once, with 1% to 1.5% in the top ten.

The sequenced material came from PBMCs or T cells enriched from blood (not recorded which). The chain links TRBV3-1 (or the pseudogene TRBV3-2) to TRBJ1-1, with D uncertain. The receptor's source is a human donor with acute COVID-19. The donor label of this sample is uncertain. The CDR3 here is CASSQDPRSAFF. The CDR3 DNA reads TGTGCCAGCAGCCAAGATCCCCGGTCGGCTTTCTTT.